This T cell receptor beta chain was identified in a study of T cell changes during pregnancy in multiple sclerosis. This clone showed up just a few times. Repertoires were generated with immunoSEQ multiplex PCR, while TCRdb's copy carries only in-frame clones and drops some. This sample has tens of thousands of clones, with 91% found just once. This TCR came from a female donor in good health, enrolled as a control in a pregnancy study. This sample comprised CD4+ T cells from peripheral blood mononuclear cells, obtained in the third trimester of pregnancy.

The CDR3: CASRGFIRGFEDIQYF. The CDR3 nucleotides read TGTGCAAGTCGCGGCTTTATCAGGGGGTTCGAGGACATTCAGTACTTC. The chain recombines TRBV12-2 with TRBJ2-4; TRBD1 is the table's D call and was not checked against the DNA. TRBV12-2 is flagged as a pseudogene. This CDR3 region has 16 residues.